This T cell receptor beta chain was identified during a study of regulatory T cells in long-lasting Graves disease. Study-level points and caveats: It was in persistent disease that TRBV28, TRBJ1-2 and TRBJ2-5 were favored. Analysis covered peripheral blood alone, not thyroid tissue.

Per germline, CDR1 SNHLY and CDR2 FYNNEI. The CDR3 is 13 residues long. The sample's time point: persistent/refractory GD, antithyroid drugs over 5 years with positive TRAb. PBMC RNA served as the TCR library source. In this cohort, patients came from an endocrinology department located in Xi'an, China. From each patient, around 8.7 milliliters of peripheral blood was drawn and collected into an EDTA anticoagulant tube. CDR3 regions were amplified by Arm-PCR using iRepertoire HTBI primers to build TCR beta libraries. TCRdb reprocessed the multiplex PCR reads via MiXCR and lists one record per CDR3 protein. Among roughly 490,000 distinct CDR3 sequences listed, under 25% were seen once. Comments on this clonotype: Antigen unknown. One end of the junction varies from germline; a read error may be responsible.

The rearrangement uses TRBV2 and TRBJ2-5; TRBD2 aligns across 8 bases. The sample consisted of peripheral blood mononuclear cells (PBMCs), taken when the disease was refractory, from a patient treated with antithyroid drugs. The sequence came from a female donor with Graves disease. The CDR3 nucleotides are TGTGCCAGCAAAGCGGGGGACGAAGAGACCCAGCACTTC. It translates to CASKAGDEETQHF.